Listed here are 4 T cell receptor beta chains from one sample, sequenced in a study of blood T cell repertoires in COVID-19. TCRdb's table, derived via immunoSEQ multiplex PCR, lists solely in-frame clones and lacks some. The sample carries 490,000 or so clones, more than 75% recorded once. Material: PBMCs or T cells enriched from blood (not recorded which). These receptors were collected from a woman aged 40-49 years who had recovered from COVID-19.

V is TRBV5-6 and J is TRBJ2-1; 9 bases fit TRBD2. The CDR3 sequence is 17 residues long. The germline V gene has CDR1 SGHDT and CDR2 YYEEEE. The trim removed 6 bases at V and 0 bases at J, leaving 10 bases unmatched. The CDR3 sequence is CASTYVTSGNSYNEQFF. The DNA of the CDR3 is TGTGCCAGCACCTATGTGACTAGCGGAAACTCCTACAATGAGCAGTTCTTC.

The rearrangement links TRBV9 to TRBJ2-5; TRBD2 matches 10 bases. The CDR3 sequence is 16 residues long. Trimming cost V 3 bases and J 5 bases; bases outside gene matches: 10. Germline CDR1 is SGDLS and CDR2 is YYNGEE. The CDR3 reads CASSGGEREGHETQYF. In nucleotides, the CDR3 is TGTGCCAGCAGCGGAGGAGAGCGGGAGGGCCACGAGACCCAGTACTTC.

This clone appeared once. CDR3 sequence: CASRRTSGQSEQFF. CDR3 bases: TGCGCCAGCAGACGTACTAGCGGGCAGAGTGAGCAGTTCTTC. The chain carries TRBV5-1 and TRBJ2-1; 9 bases match TRBD2. The junction had 9 bases not matched to a gene; V was cut back by 5 bases and J by 9 bases. Germline V gene sequence: CDR1 SGHRS, CDR2 YFSETQ. The CDR3 consists of 14 residues.

J is TRBJ1-1 and V is TRBV5-6; D ambiguous. Deletions cut 4 bases from V and 0 bases from J, with 7 bases between. The CDR3 totals 13 residues. The V gene's germline CDR1 is SGHDT and CDR2 YYEEEE. CDR3: CASSVQVNTEAFF. CDR3 nucleotide sequence: TGTGCCAGCAGCGTTCAGGTGAACACTGAAGCTTTCTTT. The whole variable domain, remainder taken from reference TRBV5-6 and TRBJ1-1, is DAGVTQSPTHLIKTRGQQVTLRCSPKSGHDTVSWYQQALGQGPQFIFQYYEEEERQRGNFPDRFSGHQFPNYSSELNVNALLLGDSALYLCASSVQVNTEAFFGQGTRLTVV.